The 6 T cell receptor beta chains listed next were all sequenced from one sample in a study of neurological immune-mediated disorders. Using its own MiXCR run on the 5' RACE reads, TCRdb lists one record per CDR3 protein. The data hold under 75,000 distinct CDR3 sequences, with about 3% observed a single time. Sequenced: PBMCs. Receptor source: a woman in her forties or fifties with multiple sclerosis.

This clonotype was observed at least ten times. The chain joins TRBV6-2 or TRBV6-3 to TRBJ2-5; 9 bases are a match to TRBD2. V dropped 0 bases and J dropped 3; count of bases not matched to a gene: 8. Germline V lookup: CDR1 MNHEY, CDR2 SVGEGT. The CDR3 consists of 17 residues. The CDR3 sequence is CASSYSWSSGEKETQYF. Written as DNA, the CDR3 is TGTGCCAGCAGTTACTCCTGGTCTAGCGGGGAAAAAGAGACCCAGTACTTC.

Notes on this clonotype: This clone may be a read error of a much larger clone one base away. The chain has TRBV5-6 and TRBJ2-7; maybe TRBD2 (6 bases). Germline CDR1 SGHDT, CDR2 YYEEEE. The CDR3 is 14 residues long. Trimming cost V 0 bases and J 0 bases, with 7 bases left between them. This CDR3 is CASSLDGGSYEQYF. DNA for the CDR3: TGTGCCAGCAGCTTGGACGGGGGCTCCTACGAGCAGTACTTC.

This clonotype was seen repeatedly, ten times or more. CDR3 amino acids: CSATREGADTQYF. DNA of the CDR3: TGCAGTGCTACCCGGGAGGGCGCAGATACGCAGTATTTT. V gene TRBV20-1 combines with J gene TRBJ2-3; 8 bases are shared with TRBD2. The CDR3 consists of 13 residues. After removal of 4 bases from V and 4 bases from J, the junction contained 4 bases not matched to a gene. CDR1 and CDR2 from the germline V gene are DFQATT and SNEGSKA (reference sequence).

This clonotype was detected many times. The chain is built from TRBV15 and TRBJ1-6; 9 bases are a match to TRBD1. Germline V gene sequence: CDR1 LNHNV, CDR2 YYDKDF (reference sequence). Losses at the gene ends were 0 bases for V and 10 bases for J; bases not matched to a gene: 4. This CDR3 has 15 amino acids. CDR3 in amino acids: CATSRDRTGVSPLHF. The DNA for the CDR3 is TGTGCCACCAGCAGAGATCGGACAGGGGTCTCACCCCTCCACTTT.

This clonotype came up many times. The gene calls are TRBV28 and TRBJ1-5, with TRBD1 matching over 7 bases. This CDR3 is 16 amino acids long. Germline V lookup: CDR1 MDHEN, CDR2 SYDVKM. The J segment lost 3 bases and the V segment lost 1 base, leaving 6 bases of the junction unmatched. The CDR3 reads CASSLLGTVNNQPQHF. In DNA, the CDR3 is TGTGCCAGCAGTTTATTAGGGACAGTAAACAATCAGCCCCAGCATTTT.

The table lists this clonotype with many counts. This chain connects TRBV5-1 to TRBJ2-7; D possibly corresponds to TRBD2 (6 bases). Germline V gene data show CDR1 as SGHRS and CDR2 as YFSETQ. This CDR3 region has 13 residues. The ends were cut back, 5 bases at V and 7 bases at J, with 16 bases in the middle. The CDR3 DNA follows: TGCGCCAGCAGTTCCGCCGGGGGACGAGAGCAGTACTTC. It specifies CASSSAGGREQYF.